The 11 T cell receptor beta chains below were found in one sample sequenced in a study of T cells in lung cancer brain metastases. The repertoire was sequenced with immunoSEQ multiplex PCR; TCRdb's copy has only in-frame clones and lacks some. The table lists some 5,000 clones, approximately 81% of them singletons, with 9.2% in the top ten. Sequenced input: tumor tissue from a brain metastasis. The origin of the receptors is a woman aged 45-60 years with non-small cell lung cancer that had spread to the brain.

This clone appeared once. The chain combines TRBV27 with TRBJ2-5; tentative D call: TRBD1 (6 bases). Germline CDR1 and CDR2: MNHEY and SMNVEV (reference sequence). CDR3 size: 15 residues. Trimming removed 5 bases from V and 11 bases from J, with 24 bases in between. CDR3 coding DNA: TGTGCCAGCAGTATCCTACAGGGCTCTCCGAGGGAGCAGTACTTC. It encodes CASSILQGSPREQYF.

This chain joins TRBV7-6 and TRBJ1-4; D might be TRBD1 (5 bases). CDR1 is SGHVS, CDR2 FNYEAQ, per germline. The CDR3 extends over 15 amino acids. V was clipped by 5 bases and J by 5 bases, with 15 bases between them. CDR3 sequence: CASSETGQLNEKLFF. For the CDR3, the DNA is TGTGCCAGCAGCGAAACAGGACAACTAAATGAAAAACTGTTTTTT.

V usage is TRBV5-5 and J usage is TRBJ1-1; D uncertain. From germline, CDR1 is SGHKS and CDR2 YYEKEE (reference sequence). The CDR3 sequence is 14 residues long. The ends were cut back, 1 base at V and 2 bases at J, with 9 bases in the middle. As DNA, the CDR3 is TGTGCCAGCAGCTTGAAGGTCGATAACACTGAAGCTTTCTTT. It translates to CASSLKVDNTEAFF.

CDR3 loop: CASSQDWGGYTF. CDR3 coding DNA: TGTGCCAGCAGCCAAGATTGGGGTGGCTACACCTTC. The chain recombines TRBV14 with TRBJ1-2; no clear D gene. The CDR3 runs 12 residues. Germline CDR1 is SGHDN and CDR2 is FVKESK. The V and J ends lost 0 bases and 7 bases respectively, with 6 bases between them.

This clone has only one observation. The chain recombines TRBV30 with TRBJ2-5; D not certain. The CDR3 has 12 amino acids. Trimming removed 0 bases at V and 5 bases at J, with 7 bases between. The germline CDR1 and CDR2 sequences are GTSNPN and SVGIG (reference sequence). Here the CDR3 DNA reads TGTGCCTGGAGTGTTCGTTGGGAGACCCAGTACTTC. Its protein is CAWSVRWETQYF.

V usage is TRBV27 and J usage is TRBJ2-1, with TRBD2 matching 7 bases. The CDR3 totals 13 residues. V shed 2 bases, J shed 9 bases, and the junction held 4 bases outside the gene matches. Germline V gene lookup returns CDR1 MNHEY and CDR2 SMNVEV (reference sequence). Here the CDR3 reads CASSLMTGGEQFF. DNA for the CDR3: TGTGCCAGCAGTTTAATGACGGGGGGTGAGCAGTTCTTC.

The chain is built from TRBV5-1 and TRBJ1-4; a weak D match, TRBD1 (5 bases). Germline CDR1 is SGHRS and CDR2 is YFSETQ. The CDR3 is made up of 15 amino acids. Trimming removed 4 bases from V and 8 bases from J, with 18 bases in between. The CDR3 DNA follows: TGCGCCAGCAGCCCGGGGGGGGAGGTGAAGGAAAAACTGTTTTTT. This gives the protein CASSPGGEVKEKLFF.

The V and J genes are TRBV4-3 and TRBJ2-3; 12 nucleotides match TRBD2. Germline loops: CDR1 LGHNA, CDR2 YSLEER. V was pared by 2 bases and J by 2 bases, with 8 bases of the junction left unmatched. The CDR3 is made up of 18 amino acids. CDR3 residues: CASSQTSGLAGFTDTQYF. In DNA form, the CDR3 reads TGCGCCAGCAGCCAAACCTCAGGACTAGCGGGGTTCACAGATACGCAGTATTTT.

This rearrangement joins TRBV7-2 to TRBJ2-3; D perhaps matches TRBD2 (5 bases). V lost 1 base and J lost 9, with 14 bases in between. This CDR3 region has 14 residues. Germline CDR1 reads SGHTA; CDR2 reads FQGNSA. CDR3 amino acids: CASSLDRGRPTQYF. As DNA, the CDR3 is TGTGCCAGCAGCTTAGACCGGGGAAGGCCCACGCAGTATTTT.

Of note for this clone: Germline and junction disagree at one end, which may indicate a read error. CDR3 sequence reads: CASRLDGYAYTF. The CDR3 DNA reads as TGTGCCAGCAGACTGGACGGTTATGCCTACACCTTC. V gene TRBV6-5 combines with J gene TRBJ1-2; D not certain. Looked up from germline, CDR1 is MNHEY and CDR2 is SVGAGI. The CDR3 totals 12 residues.

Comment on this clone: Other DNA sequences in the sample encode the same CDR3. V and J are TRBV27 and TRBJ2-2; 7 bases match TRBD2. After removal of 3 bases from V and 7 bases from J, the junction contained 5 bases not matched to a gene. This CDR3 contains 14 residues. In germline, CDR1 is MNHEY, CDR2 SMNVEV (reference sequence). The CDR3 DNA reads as TGTGCCAGCAGTTTCCAGCGGGAAAGCGGGGAGCTGTTTTTT. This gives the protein CASSFQRESGELFF.